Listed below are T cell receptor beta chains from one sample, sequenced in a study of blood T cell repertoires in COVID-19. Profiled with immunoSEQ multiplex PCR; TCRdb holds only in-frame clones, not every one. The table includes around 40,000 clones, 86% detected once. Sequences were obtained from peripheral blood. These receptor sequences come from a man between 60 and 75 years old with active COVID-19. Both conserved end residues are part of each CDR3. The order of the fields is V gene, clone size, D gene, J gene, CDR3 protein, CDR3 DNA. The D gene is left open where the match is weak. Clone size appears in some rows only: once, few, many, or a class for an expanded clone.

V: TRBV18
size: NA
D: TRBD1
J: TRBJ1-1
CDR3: CASSPAGTGEAFF
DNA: TGTGCCAGCTCACCAGCCGGGACAGGGGAAGCTTTCTTT

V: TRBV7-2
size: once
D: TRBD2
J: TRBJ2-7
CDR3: CASSLDTSGDYEQYF
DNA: TGTGCCAGCAGCTTAGATACTAGCGGGGACTACGAGCAGTACTTC

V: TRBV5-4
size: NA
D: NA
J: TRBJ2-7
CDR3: CASSEDGITSYEQYF
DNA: TGTGCCAGCAGCGAGGACGGGATCACCTCCTACGAGCAGTACTTC

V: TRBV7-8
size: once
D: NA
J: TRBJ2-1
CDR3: CASSQRDEQFF
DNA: TGTGCCAGCAGCCAGAGGGATGAGCAGTTCTTC

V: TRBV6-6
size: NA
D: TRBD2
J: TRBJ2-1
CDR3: CASSASGRADNEQFF
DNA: TGTGCCAGCAGTGCAAGCGGGAGGGCCGACAATGAGCAGTTCTTC

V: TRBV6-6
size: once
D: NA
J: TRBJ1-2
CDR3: CASSYLPVGDYGYTF
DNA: TGTGCCAGCAGTTACCTGCCAGTCGGAGACTATGGCTACACCTTC

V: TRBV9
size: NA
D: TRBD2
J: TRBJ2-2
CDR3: CASSTRLAGTGELFF
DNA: TGTGCCAGCAGCACCCGACTAGCGGGAACCGGGGAGCTGTTTTTT

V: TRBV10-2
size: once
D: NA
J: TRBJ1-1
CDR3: CASSSAGFFGEAFF
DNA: TGCGCCAGCAGTAGTGCAGGGTTCTTTGGTGAAGCTTTCTTT

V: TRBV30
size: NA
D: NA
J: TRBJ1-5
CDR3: CAWSVRGHNQPQHF
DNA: TGTGCCTGGAGTGTACGGGGTCACAATCAGCCCCAGCATTTT

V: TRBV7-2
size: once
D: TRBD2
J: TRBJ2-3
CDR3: CASSPQYGGDTQYF
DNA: TGTGCCAGCAGCCCCCAATACGGGGGGGATACGCAGTATTTT

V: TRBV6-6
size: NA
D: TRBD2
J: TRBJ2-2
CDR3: CASSFGTRVGGELFF
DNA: TGTGCCAGCAGTTTTGGGACTAGAGTAGGCGGGGAGCTGTTTTTT

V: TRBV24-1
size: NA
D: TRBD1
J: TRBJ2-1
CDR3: CATSDGAGTASYNEQFF
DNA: TGTGCCACCAGTGATGGAGCCGGGACAGCCTCCTACAATGAGCAGTTCTTC

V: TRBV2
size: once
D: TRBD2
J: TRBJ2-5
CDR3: CASIRISGRGETQYF
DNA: TGTGCCAGCATACGAATTAGCGGGAGAGGAGAGACCCAGTACTTC

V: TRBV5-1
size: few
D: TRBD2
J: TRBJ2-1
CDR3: CASSLLTSGSSEQFF
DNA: TGCGCCAGCAGCTTGTTAACTAGCGGGAGCAGTGAGCAGTTCTTC

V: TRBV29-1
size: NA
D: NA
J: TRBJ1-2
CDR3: CSAQGTNGYTF
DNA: TGCAGCGCACAGGGCACCAATGGCTACACCTTC

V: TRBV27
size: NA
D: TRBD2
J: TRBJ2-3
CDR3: CASSPTPPSGRAGDTQYF
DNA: TGTGCCAGCAGTCCGACTCCCCCTAGCGGGAGGGCCGGGGATACGCAGTATTTT

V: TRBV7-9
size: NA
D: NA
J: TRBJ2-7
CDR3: CASSSDQGYEQYF
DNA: TGTGCCAGCAGCTCGGATCAGGGGTACGAGCAGTACTTC

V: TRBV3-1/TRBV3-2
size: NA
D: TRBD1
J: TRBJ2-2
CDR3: CASSQEGGRGRGGELFF
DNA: TGTGCCAGCAGCCAAGAAGGGGGAAGGGGGCGAGGCGGGGAGCTGTTTTTT

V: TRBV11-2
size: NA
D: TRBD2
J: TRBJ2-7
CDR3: CASSSGLAGTYEQYF
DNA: TGTGCCAGCAGCTCCGGACTAGCGGGAACCTACGAGCAGTACTTC

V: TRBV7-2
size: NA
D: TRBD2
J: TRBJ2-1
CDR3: CASSDSRGTYNEQFF
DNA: TGTGCCAGCAGTGACTCGCGGGGGACCTACAATGAGCAGTTCTTC

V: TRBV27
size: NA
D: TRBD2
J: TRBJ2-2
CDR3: CASSSLGGGRRTGELFF
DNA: TGTGCCAGCAGCAGTTTGGGTGGCGGGAGACGGACCGGGGAGCTGTTTTTT

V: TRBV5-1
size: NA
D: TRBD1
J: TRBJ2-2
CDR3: CASSLLQGDGELFF
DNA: TGCGCCAGCAGCCTACTACAGGGGGACGGGGAGCTGTTTTTT

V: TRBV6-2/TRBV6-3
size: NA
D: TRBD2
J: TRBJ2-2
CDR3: CASSPLVVGEGRTGELFF
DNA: TGTGCCAGCAGTCCCTTAGTTGTCGGGGAGGGCCGAACCGGGGAGCTGTTTTTT

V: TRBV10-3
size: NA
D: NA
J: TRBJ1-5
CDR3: CAISESSPRVSNQPQHF
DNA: TGTGCCATCAGTGAGTCGTCTCCCAGGGTAAGCAATCAGCCCCAGCATTTT

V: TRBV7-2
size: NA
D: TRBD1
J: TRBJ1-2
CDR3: CASSPAGPGGFGYTF
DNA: TGTGCCAGCAGCCCCGCCGGCCCAGGGGGCTTTGGCTACACCTTC

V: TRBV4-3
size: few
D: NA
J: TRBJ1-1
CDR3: CASSQDLFIEAFF
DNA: TGCGCCAGCAGCCAAGATCTATTTATAGAAGCTTTCTTT

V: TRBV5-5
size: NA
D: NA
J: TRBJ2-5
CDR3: CASSWGWNDQETQYF
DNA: TGTGCCAGCAGCTGGGGCTGGAACGATCAAGAGACCCAGTACTTC